One sample yielded the 16 T cell receptor beta chains listed below, sequenced in a study of OX40 agonist ivuxolimab in advanced cancers. Some clones are missing from TCRdb's copy, which holds only in-frame ones; the method was immunoSEQ multiplex PCR. The sample holds 65,000 to 70,000 clones, around 86% seen once. The specimen was CD4+ or CD8+ T cells sorted from blood, collected in a trial of the OX40 agonist ivuxolimab. These receptors originate from an adult with an advanced solid tumor such as melanoma, head and neck, liver or kidney cancer.

The chain has TRBV6-1 and TRBJ1-1; maybe TRBD1 (6 bases). The ends were cut back, 10 bases at V and 1 base at J, with 13 bases in the middle. The CDR3 extends over 13 amino acids. CDR1 is MNHNS and CDR2 is SASEGT in the germline V gene. The CDR3 DNA is TGTGCCACCCAGGGGCAGCCGAACACTGAAGCTTTCTTT. Its protein is CATQGQPNTEAFF.

The J gene is TRBJ2-3, the V gene TRBV7-2; the match to TRBD2 covers 11 bases. The CDR3 contains 15 residues. The germline V gene has CDR1 SGHTA and CDR2 FQGNSA. Germline trimming cut 4 bases from V and 1 base from J; bases unmatched to any gene: 1. CDR3 in amino acids: CASSSTSGGTDTQYF. CDR3 nucleotides: TGTGCCAGCAGCTCGACTAGCGGGGGCACAGATACGCAGTATTTT.

J is TRBJ2-4 and V is TRBV6-4; perhaps TRBD1 as D (8 bases). Per the germline V gene, CDR1 is MRHNA and CDR2 is SNTAGT. Between the trimmed V and J ends, which lost 8 bases and 6 bases, there was a span of 20 bases. CDR3 length: 15 residues. The CDR3 DNA reads TGTGCCAGCCCAAGGGAGACAGGGGAGGGAAACATTCAGTACTTC. The encoded protein is CASPRETGEGNIQYF.

This chain joins TRBV7-2 and TRBJ1-2; D might be TRBD1 (6 bases). V was shortened by 5 bases and J by 0 bases, with 7 bases between the two germline ends. Germline loops: CDR1 SGHTA, CDR2 FQGNSA. CDR3 length: 13 amino acids. CDR3 in DNA: TGTGCCAGCAGCCGGACAGCTAACTATGGCTACACCTTC. The encoded protein is CASSRTANYGYTF. Full variable domain (outside the CDR3, taken from reference TRBV7-2 and TRBJ1-2): GAGVSQSPSNKVTEKGKDVELRCDPISGHTALYWYRQSLGQGLEFLIYFQGNSAPDKSGLPSDRFSAERTGGSVSTLTIQRTQQEDSAVYLCASSRTANYGYTFGSGTRLTVV.

This chain joins TRBV21-1 and TRBJ1-4. TRBV21-1 is a pseudogene locus. This CDR3 is built from 15 residues. This CDR3 reads CASSSRGATNEKLFF. CDR3 DNA sequence: TGTGCCAGCAGCTCGCGGGGGGCAACTAATGAAAAACTGTTTTTT.

The gene calls are TRBV4-1 and TRBJ2-3; 10 nucleotides match TRBD2. Looked up from germline, CDR1 is MGHRA and CDR2 is YSYEKL. The CDR3 is 18 residues long. After removal of 0 bases from V and 4 bases from J, the junction contained 10 bases not matched to a gene. The CDR3 coding sequence is TGCGCCAGCAGCCAAGATGGAACAGCGGGGGGGGCAGCAGATACGCAGTATTTT. This encodes CASSQDGTAGGAADTQYF.

This chain's CDR3 is CAWTPKGTTNEKLFF. CDR3 in DNA: TGTGCCTGGACCCCCAAGGGCACAACTAATGAAAAACTGTTTTTT. This chain uses TRBV30 with TRBJ1-4; D is unclear. Trimming left V 4 bases short and J 0 bases short, with 12 bases between. This CDR3 contains 15 residues. CDR1 GTSNPN and CDR2 SVGIG come from the germline V gene (reference sequence).

This rearrangement joins TRBV6-1 to TRBJ2-7; D is undetermined. Germline CDR1 and CDR2: MNHNS and SASEGT. V was pared by 1 base and J by 3 bases, with 7 bases between. The CDR3 length is 13 residues. DNA of the CDR3: TGTGCCAGCAGTGAAGTAGGGAACTACGAGCAGTACTTC. This translates into CASSEVGNYEQYF.

In its sample, this clone was seen a few times. A junction boundary mismatches the germline segment, possibly from a read error. The gene calls are TRBV7-7 and TRBJ1-5, with D tentatively TRBD1 (6 bases). The germline V gene has CDR1 SSHAT and CDR2 FNYEAQ (reference sequence). The CDR3 length is 13 residues. The CDR3 DNA sequence: TGTGCTAGCAGCCCAGGGGACGGGCAGCCCCAGCATTTT. Translating gives CASSPGDGQPQHF.

V is TRBV7-2 and J is TRBJ2-7; TRBD2 might be the D (5 bases). This CDR3 spans 14 amino acids. V was clipped by 1 base and J by 5 bases, with 12 bases between them. Per the germline V gene, CDR1 is SGHTA and CDR2 is FQGNSA. The CDR3 coding sequence is TGTGCCAGCAGCTTAGTCCGGGGTCCCGACGAGCAGTACTTC. Its translation: CASSLVRGPDEQYF.

This clone came up once. The chain is built from TRBV27 and TRBJ1-2; TRBD1 is a possible D gene (5 bases). The CDR3 contains 13 residues. V dropped 8 bases and J dropped 10 bases, with 20 bases sitting between them. Germline V gene sequence: CDR1 MNHEY, CDR2 SMNVEV (reference sequence). DNA for the CDR3: TGTGCCAGCTCCCCTGGGGCCTATTTTTACTACACCTTC. It yields the protein CASSPGAYFYYTF.

The gene calls are TRBV7-9 and TRBJ2-7; TRBD2 agrees at 9 bases. V was clipped by 2 bases and J by 2 bases; unmatched bases: 4. CDR3 size: 15 residues. CDR1 is SEHNR and CDR2 is FQNEAQ in the germline V gene (reference sequence). As DNA, the CDR3 is TGTGCCAGCAGCTTATGGGGACTAGCTACCTACGAGCAGTACTTC. Amino acid sequence: CASSLWGLATYEQYF. Using reference TRBV7-9 and TRBJ2-7 for the parts outside the CDR3, the full variable domain is DTGVSQNPRHKITKRGQNVTFRCDPISEHNRLYWYRQTLGQGPEFLTYFQNEAQLEKSRLLSDRFSAERPKGSFSTLEIQRTEQGDSAMYLCASSLWGLATYEQYFGPGTRLTVT.

V gene TRBV7-2 combines with J gene TRBJ1-3, with unresolved D. The CDR3 has 11 residues. Looked up from germline, CDR1 is SGHTA and CDR2 is FQGNSA. V was pared by 5 bases and J by 4 bases, with 3 bases between. The CDR3 here is CASSRGNTIYF. CDR3 DNA sequence: TGTGCCAGCAGCCGAGGAAACACCATATATTTT.

The chain combines TRBV10-3 with TRBJ1-2; 9 positions agree with TRBD1. This CDR3 is built from 12 residues. The V gene end was trimmed by 10 bases and the J gene end by 5 bases; junction bases not matched to a gene: 5. Germline-derived CDR1 and CDR2 are ENHRY and SYGVKD. This CDR3 reads CASTDRGYGYTF. In DNA, the CDR3 is TGTGCCAGTACCGACAGGGGGTATGGCTACACCTTC.

This clone was seen once. This chain joins TRBV5-1 and TRBJ2-1; no firm D call. Germline CDR1 reads SGHRS; CDR2 reads YFSETQ. The CDR3 totals 11 residues. V lost 0 bases and J lost 6, with 1 base in between. CDR3 sequence: CASSLANEQFF. The CDR3 region has the DNA TGCGCCAGCAGCTTGGCCAATGAGCAGTTCTTC.

The chain couples TRBV19 to TRBJ2-1; D possibly corresponds to TRBD2 (5 bases). Trimming stripped 0 bases from V and 7 bases from J, with 7 bases between. Germline assignment: CDR1 LNHDA and CDR2 SQIVND (reference sequence). The CDR3 is 13 residues long. Written as DNA, the CDR3 is TGTGCCAGTAGTATAGATACGGGGAATGAGCAGTTCTTC. Amino acids: CASSIDTGNEQFF.